The clone carrying this TCR beta chain was recorded many times. Its antigen is still unknown. With molecular barcodes, quantitative 5'-RACE was used to make the TCR beta libraries. TCRdb re-called the 5' RACE reads through MiXCR, storing one row per CDR3 protein. The sample contains 200,000 to 300,000 distinct CDR3 sequences, 7% to 10% of which appear only once. These data are taken from a study of CD8 T cells in ankylosing spondylitis. Notes on the study in general: In ankylosing spondylitis patients, matched synovial fluid reportedly showed significant enrichment of disease-linked clones.

The source is a female donor with ankylosing spondylitis or in good health (not recorded which). The sequencing sample was made of blood, either unsorted or a sorted T cell fraction (not recorded which).

CDR3 bases: TGTGCCAGCAGTTTCCTCGGGACAGAAGGAGGTGAGCAGTTCTTC. It encodes CASSFLGTEGGEQFF. The gene calls are TRBV12-3 or TRBV12-4 and TRBJ2-1; 7 bases agree with TRBD1. The CDR3 consists of 15 residues. With 3 bases clipped from V and 9 bases from J, the junction kept 11 bases outside the gene matches.